This T cell receptor beta chain was identified during a study of blood T cell repertoires in COVID-19. Study-level background: PBMCs, B-cell-depleted T cells, or T cells were the source of the cDNA or gDNA that made up the material.

This clone appeared a single time. Living in roughly 23 US areas, the participants were between roughly 18 and 90 years of age. Cohort placement rested on clinical history that participants reported themselves. Cohort 3 donors counted as recovered after two negative PCRs, clearance, or resolved symptoms. Germline loops: CDR1 LGHDT, CDR2 YNNKEL (reference sequence). The CDR3 is 15 amino acids. The trim removed 3 bases at V and 6 bases at J, leaving 1 base unmatched. Assay used: immunoSEQ multiplex PCR; TCRdb lists only in-frame clones, some missing. The sample gives around 190,000 clones, 88% of which show up once; around 9.5% is in the top ten.

Sequenced input: PBMCs or T cells enriched from blood (not recorded which). The clonotype was recovered from a young woman who had recovered from COVID-19. This sequence joins TRBV3-1 (or the pseudogene TRBV3-2) and TRBJ2-1; TRBD2 aligns across 14 bases. In DNA, the CDR3 is TGTGCCAGCAGCCATGGGACTAGCGGGGGCAATGAGCAGTTCTTC. Protein product: CASSHGTSGGNEQFF.